This T cell receptor beta chain originates from a study of CD8+ T cells in alopecia areata. Overall study context: Oral tofacitinib, 5 to 10 mg twice daily, was given in an open-label trial.

RNA extraction and reverse transcription yielded cDNA as sequencing template. TCRdb's table, derived via immunoSEQ multiplex PCR, lists solely in-frame clones and lacks some. The top ten hold approximately 3% of the sample, which has more than 95,000 clones, 35% to 40% seen once. Germline CDR1 DFQATT, CDR2 SNEGSKA (reference sequence). The CDR3 is 11 residues long. V lost 5 bases, J lost 5 bases, and 9 bases lay in between. It was from alopecia areata patients that lesional scalp punch biopsies and peripheral blood were collected. On this clone itself: Its antigen is still unknown.

Notes on the study in general: More clonal than normal scalp was lesional scalp, particularly alopecia totalis/universalis.

The sequencing sample was made of CD4+ T cells sorted from blood. This chain links TRBV20-1 with TRBJ2-5; D gene unclear. The TCR sequence derives from a human donor with alopecia areata. This CDR3 reads CSAVSRETQYF. CDR3 DNA sequence: TGCAGTGCTGTTAGTCGGGAGACCCAGTACTTC.